This T cell receptor beta chain stems from a study of cytomegalovirus exposure and HLA in healthy donors. Regarding the study as a whole: In a later analysis, common viral pathogens appeared linked to several of the most significant clusters. An assumption of roughly uniform sequencing depth across donors underlay the presence/absence analyses.

Germline assignment: CDR1 WNHNN and CDR2 SYGVQD (reference sequence). The V and J ends lost 0 bases and 7 bases respectively, with 15 bases between them. This CDR3 is 15 amino acids long. With respect to this clone: Its antigen remains unknown.

The primer mix had 60 Vbeta and 13 Jbeta primers. The table came from immunoSEQ multiplex PCR; TCRdb's copy has only in-frame clones and leaves some out. The sample lists fewer than 150,000 clones; 60% to 80% were seen once. Sequencing used PBMCs. The TCR sequence derives from a male donor in good health and CMV-seronegative. The rearrangement joins TRBV10-1 to TRBJ2-5, with a weak D call TRBD2 (5 bases). The CDR3 DNA sequence: TGCGCCAGCAGTGAGTCGAGAGGGCTTGTGGGGACCCAGTACTTC. As protein: CASSESRGLVGTQYF.